The 2 T cell receptor beta chains listed next were all sequenced from one sample in a study of patients and donors after allogeneic stem cell transplantation. TCRdb re-derived calls from the RT-PCR reads in MiXCR, one entry per CDR3 protein. The sample records 160,000 or so distinct CDR3 sequences, roughly 22% being singletons. The sequenced material came from blood, either unsorted or a sorted T cell fraction (not recorded which). The receptors come from a human donor who was either an allogeneic HSCT recipient or a stem cell or donor lymphocyte infusion donor (not recorded which). It is not recorded whose cells these are; they may come from a transplant donor.

This clonotype was seen many times. The chain recombines TRBV20-1 with TRBJ1-1; TRBD1 matches at 9 bases. Germline V CDR1 and CDR2: DFQATT, SNEGSKA (reference sequence). CDR3 length equals 15 residues. With 5 bases clipped from V and 1 base from J, the junction kept 8 bases outside the gene matches. CDR3 nucleotides: TGCAGTGCTCACAAGACAGGGGGAGGGAACACTGAAGCTTTCTTT. This encodes CSAHKTGGGNTEAFF.

This rearrangement joins TRBV7-2 to TRBJ1-6, with TRBD1 identical over 7 bases. CDR1 is SGHTA and CDR2 is FQGNSA in the germline V gene. The V and J ends lost 4 bases and 4 bases, in that order; junction bases with no gene match: 4. The CDR3 runs to 15 residues. The CDR3 protein is CASSSGTVYNSPLHF. The CDR3 DNA is TGTGCCAGCAGCTCTGGGACAGTTTATAATTCACCCCTCCACTTT.